These 10 T cell receptor beta chains originate from one sample sequenced in a study of blood T cell repertoires in COVID-19. Libraries were prepared by immunoSEQ multiplex PCR; TCRdb keeps only in-frame clonotypes and omits some of them. The table shows some 390,000 clones, with about 91% occurring only once. Specimen: peripheral blood. The origin of the receptors is a middle-aged woman with COVID-19, enrolled during active disease.

The chain couples TRBV28 to TRBJ2-1; tentatively, D is TRBD2 (7 bases). V was trimmed by 8 bases and J by 2 bases, leaving 19 bases between them. Germline V gene data show CDR1 as MDHEN and CDR2 as SYDVKM. CDR3 length: 16 amino acids. This CDR3 reads CASWGLWGGTYNEQFF. In nucleotides, the CDR3 is TGTGCCAGCTGGGGGCTATGGGGGGGAACCTACAATGAGCAGTTCTTC. Filled out from reference TRBV28 and TRBJ2-1, the complete variable domain reads DVKVTQSSRYLVKRTGEKVFLECVQDMDHENMFWYRQDPGLGLRLIYFSYDVKMKEKGDIPEGYSVSREKKERFSLILESASTNQTSMYLCASWGLWGGTYNEQFFGPGTRLTVL.

V gene TRBV6-6 combines with J gene TRBJ2-7; TRBD1 matches at 8 bases. Unmatched junction bases numbered 16, after V lost 7 bases and J lost 5 bases. Germline V lookup: CDR1 MNHNY, CDR2 SVGAGI (reference sequence). The CDR3 runs to 16 residues. The CDR3 reads CASTPTGGIPGDEQYF. Written as DNA, the CDR3 is TGTGCCAGCACGCCCACAGGGGGTATTCCGGGTGACGAGCAGTACTTC.

CDR3 sequence: CASSQDEAGRRETQYF. The CDR3 bases are TGTGCCAGCAGCCAAGATGAGGCGGGACGTAGAGAGACCCAGTACTTC. The rearrangement links TRBV3-1 (or the pseudogene TRBV3-2) to TRBJ2-5, with a tentative D call TRBD2 (6 bases). The CDR3 covers 16 residues. Germline values: CDR1 LGHDT, CDR2 YNNKEL (reference sequence). Trimming took 0 bases from V and 4 from J, leaving 15 bases between them.

A word on this clone: One junction end disagrees with the germline gene, perhaps due to a read error. The CDR3 spells CASSSLDRADGETQYF. The DNA for the CDR3 is TGTGCCAGCAGCTCCCTTGACAGGGCGGACGGGGAGACTCAGTACTTC. The chain recombines TRBV7-9 with TRBJ2-5, with TRBD1 matching 7 bases. CDR1 is SEHNR, CDR2 FQNEAQ, per germline (reference sequence). The CDR3 spans 16 residues.

This chain joins TRBV28 and TRBJ1-5; 9 nucleotides agree with TRBD1. The CDR3 length is 14 residues. The germline V gene has CDR1 MDHEN and CDR2 SYDVKM. V dropped 5 bases and J dropped 5; count of bases not matched to a gene: 4. CDR3 protein: CASSLGTGYQPQHF. The CDR3 DNA sequence: TGTGCCAGCAGTCTGGGGACAGGGTATCAGCCCCAGCATTTT.

The chain uses TRBV19 and TRBJ1-2, with D possibly TRBD1 on 5 matching bases. Trimming pared 6 bases from V and 4 bases from J, leaving 18 bases between. CDR3 length equals 15 residues. Germline CDR1 is LNHDA and CDR2 is SQIVND (reference sequence). CDR3 amino acids: CASRAWGAAAYGYTF. CDR3 bases: TGTGCCAGTAGGGCCTGGGGCGCCGCAGCCTATGGCTACACCTTC.

The chain carries TRBV25-1 and TRBJ1-3; tentative D call: TRBD1 (5 bases). CDR1 is MGHDK and CDR2 is SYGVNS in the germline V gene. This CDR3 spans 17 amino acids. V gave up 3 bases and J gave up 2 bases, with 17 bases separating them. CDR3 protein: CASSDPPGEGPGNTIYF. DNA for the CDR3: TGTGCCAGCAGTGATCCCCCGGGGGAGGGCCCTGGAAACACCATATATTTT.

V is TRBV27 and J is TRBJ2-1; TRBD1 aligns across 7 bases. V lost 3 bases to trimming and J lost 3 bases; unmatched junction nucleotides: 5. CDR1 and CDR2 from the germline V gene are MNHEY and SMNVEV (reference sequence). The CDR3 length is 15 residues. The CDR3 spells CASSFATGLYNEQFF. CDR3 DNA: TGTGCCAGCAGTTTCGCGACAGGGCTCTACAATGAGCAGTTCTTC.

V gene TRBV9 combines with J gene TRBJ2-3; no definite D call. V was cut by 0 bases and J by 7 bases, with 9 bases left in between. In germline, CDR1 is SGDLS, CDR2 YYNGEE. The CDR3 spans 13 residues. In DNA, the CDR3 is TGTGCCAGCAGCGTAGAACTCGCAAATACGCAGTATTTT. Translation: CASSVELANTQYF.

This clone has only one observation. This sequence joins TRBV7-3 and TRBJ1-2; tentatively, D is TRBD1 (6 bases). Germline CDR1 and CDR2: SGHTA and FQGTGA. The CDR3 consists of 13 residues. V was pared by 5 bases and J by 3 bases, with 10 bases between. The CDR3 nucleotides are TGTGCCAGCAGCCTGGGGGCAGACTATGGCTACACCTTC. Its translation: CASSLGADYGYTF.